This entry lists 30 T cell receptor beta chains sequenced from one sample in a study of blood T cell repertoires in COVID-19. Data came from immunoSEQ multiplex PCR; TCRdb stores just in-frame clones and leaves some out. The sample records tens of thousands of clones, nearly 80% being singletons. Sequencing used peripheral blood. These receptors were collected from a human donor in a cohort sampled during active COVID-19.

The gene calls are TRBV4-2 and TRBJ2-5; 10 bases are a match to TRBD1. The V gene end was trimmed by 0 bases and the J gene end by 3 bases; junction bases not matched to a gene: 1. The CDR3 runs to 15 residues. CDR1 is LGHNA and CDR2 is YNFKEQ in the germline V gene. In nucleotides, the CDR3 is TGTGCCAGCAGCCAAGATGGGACAGGGGAAGAGACCCAGTACTTC. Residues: CASSQDGTGEETQYF.

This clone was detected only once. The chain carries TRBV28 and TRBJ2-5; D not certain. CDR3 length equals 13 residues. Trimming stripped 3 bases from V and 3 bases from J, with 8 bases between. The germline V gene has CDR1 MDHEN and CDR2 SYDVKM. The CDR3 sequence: CASSFGREETQYF. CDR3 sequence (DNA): TGTGCCAGCAGTTTTGGCCGGGAAGAGACCCAGTACTTC.

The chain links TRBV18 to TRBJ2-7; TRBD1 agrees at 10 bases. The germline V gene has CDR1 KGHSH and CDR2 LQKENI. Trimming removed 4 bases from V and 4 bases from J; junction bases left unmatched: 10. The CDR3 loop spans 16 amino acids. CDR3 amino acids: CASSRASGTGVYEQYF. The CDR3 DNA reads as TGTGCCAGCTCACGGGCCTCCGGGACAGGGGTTTACGAGCAGTACTTC.

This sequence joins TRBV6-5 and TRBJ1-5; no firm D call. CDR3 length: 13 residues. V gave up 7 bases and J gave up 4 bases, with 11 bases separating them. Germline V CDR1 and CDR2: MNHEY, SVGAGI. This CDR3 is CASNREGNQPQHF. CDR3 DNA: TGTGCCAGCAACCGGGAGGGAAATCAGCCCCAGCATTTT.

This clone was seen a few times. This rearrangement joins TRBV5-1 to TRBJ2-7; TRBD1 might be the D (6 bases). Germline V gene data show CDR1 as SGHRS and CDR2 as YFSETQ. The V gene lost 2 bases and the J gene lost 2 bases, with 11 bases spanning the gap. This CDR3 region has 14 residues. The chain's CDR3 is CASSLGQLTYEQYF. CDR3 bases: TGCGCCAGCAGCTTAGGACAGCTGACCTACGAGCAGTACTTC.

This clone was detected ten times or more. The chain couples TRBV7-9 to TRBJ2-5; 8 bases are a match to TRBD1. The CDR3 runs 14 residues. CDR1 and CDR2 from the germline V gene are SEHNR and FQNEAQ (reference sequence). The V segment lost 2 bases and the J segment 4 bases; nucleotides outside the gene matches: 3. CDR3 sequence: CASSLYGTGETQYF. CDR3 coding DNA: TGTGCCAGCAGCTTATACGGGACAGGAGAGACCCAGTACTTC.

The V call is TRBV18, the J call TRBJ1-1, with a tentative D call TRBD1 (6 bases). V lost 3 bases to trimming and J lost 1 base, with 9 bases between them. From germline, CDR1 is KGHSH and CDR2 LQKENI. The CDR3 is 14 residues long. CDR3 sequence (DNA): TGTGCCAGCTCACCTCTAGGGGGGAACACTGAAGCTTTCTTT. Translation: CASSPLGGNTEAFF.

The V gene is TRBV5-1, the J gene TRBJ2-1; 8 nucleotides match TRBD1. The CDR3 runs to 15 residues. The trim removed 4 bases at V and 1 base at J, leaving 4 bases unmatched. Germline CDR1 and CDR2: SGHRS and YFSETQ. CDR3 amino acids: CASSPGQGSYNEQFF. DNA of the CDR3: TGCGCCAGCAGCCCTGGACAGGGATCCTACAATGAGCAGTTCTTC.

The DNA for the CDR3 is TGTGCCATCAGCGGACGGGCGGGGGGCGAAGCTTTCTTT. Encoded protein: CAISGRAGGEAFF. V usage is TRBV10-3 and J usage is TRBJ1-1; a possible D gene is TRBD1 (6 bases). Germline CDR1 reads ENHRY; CDR2 reads SYGVKD. The CDR3 is 13 residues long. Trimming cost V 6 bases and J 8 bases, with 16 bases left between them.

The CDR3 bases are TGTGCCAGCAGTCCTCGGGACAGCATCTCCTACGAGCAGTACTTC. As protein: CASSPRDSISYEQYF. The chain combines TRBV6-6 with TRBJ2-7, with TRBD1 identical over 7 bases. V lost 5 bases and J lost 0; bases outside the gene matches: 7. This CDR3 comprises 15 residues. Germline V gene data show CDR1 as MNHNY and CDR2 as SVGAGI (reference sequence).

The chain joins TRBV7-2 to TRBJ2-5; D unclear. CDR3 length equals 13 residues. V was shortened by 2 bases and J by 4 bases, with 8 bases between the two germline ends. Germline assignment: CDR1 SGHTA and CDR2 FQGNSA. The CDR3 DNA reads TGTGCCAGCAGCTTAAGAGTCGGAGAGACCCAGTACTTC. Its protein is CASSLRVGETQYF.

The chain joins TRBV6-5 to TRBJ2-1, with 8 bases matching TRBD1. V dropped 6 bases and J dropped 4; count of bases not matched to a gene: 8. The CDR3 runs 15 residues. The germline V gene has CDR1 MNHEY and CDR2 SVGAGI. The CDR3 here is CASRGFRDRYNEQFF. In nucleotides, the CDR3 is TGTGCCAGCAGGGGGTTCCGGGACAGGTACAATGAGCAGTTCTTC.

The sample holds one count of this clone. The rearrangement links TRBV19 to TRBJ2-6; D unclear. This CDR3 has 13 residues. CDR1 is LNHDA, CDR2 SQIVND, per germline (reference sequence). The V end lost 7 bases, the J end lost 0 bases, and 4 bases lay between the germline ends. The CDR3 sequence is CASTFSGANVLTF. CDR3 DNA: TGTGCCAGTACCTTCTCTGGGGCCAACGTCCTGACTTTC.

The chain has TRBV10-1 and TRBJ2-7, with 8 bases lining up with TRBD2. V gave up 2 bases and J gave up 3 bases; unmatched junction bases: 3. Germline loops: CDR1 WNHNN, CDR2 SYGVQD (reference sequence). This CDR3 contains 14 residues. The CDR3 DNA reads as TGCGCCAGCAGTGAGCGGGAGGGCCTCTACGAGCAGTACTTC. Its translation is CASSEREGLYEQYF.

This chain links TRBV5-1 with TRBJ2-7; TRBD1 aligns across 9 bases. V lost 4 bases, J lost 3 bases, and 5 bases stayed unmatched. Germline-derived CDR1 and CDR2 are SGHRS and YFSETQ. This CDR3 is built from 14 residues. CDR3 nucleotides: TGCGCCAGCAGCGTGGGACAGGGAAACTACGAGCAGTACTTC. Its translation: CASSVGQGNYEQYF.

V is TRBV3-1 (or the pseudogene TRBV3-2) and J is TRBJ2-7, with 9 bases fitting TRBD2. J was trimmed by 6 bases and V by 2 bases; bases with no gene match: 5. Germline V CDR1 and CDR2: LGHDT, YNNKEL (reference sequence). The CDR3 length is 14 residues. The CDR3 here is CASSQMGLASEQYF. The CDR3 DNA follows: TGTGCCAGCAGCCAAATGGGACTAGCTTCCGAGCAGTACTTC.

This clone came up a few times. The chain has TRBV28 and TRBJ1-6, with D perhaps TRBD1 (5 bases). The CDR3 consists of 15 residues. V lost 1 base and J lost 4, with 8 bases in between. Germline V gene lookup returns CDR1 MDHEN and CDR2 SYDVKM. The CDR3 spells CASSLLGGYNSPLHF. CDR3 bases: TGTGCCAGCAGTTTATTGGGGGGATATAATTCACCCCTCCACTTT.

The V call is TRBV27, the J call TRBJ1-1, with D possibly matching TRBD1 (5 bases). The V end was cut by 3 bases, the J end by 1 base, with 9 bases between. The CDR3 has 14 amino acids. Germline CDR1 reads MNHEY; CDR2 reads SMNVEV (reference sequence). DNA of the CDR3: TGTGCCAGCAGTTTTTTTACAGGGAACACTGAAGCTTTCTTT. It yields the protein CASSFFTGNTEAFF.

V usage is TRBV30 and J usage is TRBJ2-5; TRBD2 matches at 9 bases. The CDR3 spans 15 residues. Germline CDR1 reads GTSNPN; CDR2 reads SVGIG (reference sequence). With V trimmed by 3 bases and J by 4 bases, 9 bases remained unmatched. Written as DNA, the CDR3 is TGTGCCTGGAGCTCTAGCGGGGCGGGAGGAGAGACCCAGTACTTC. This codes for CAWSSSGAGGETQYF.

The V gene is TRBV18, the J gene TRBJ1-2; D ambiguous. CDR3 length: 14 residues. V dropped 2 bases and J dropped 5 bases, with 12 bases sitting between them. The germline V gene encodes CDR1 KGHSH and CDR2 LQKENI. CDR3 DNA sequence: TGTGCCAGCTCACCAGGGAGAACAGAGTATGGCTACACCTTC. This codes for CASSPGRTEYGYTF.

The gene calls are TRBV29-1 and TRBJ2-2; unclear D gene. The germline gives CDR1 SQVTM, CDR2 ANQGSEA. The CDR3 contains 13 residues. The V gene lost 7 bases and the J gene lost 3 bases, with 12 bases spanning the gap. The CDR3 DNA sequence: TGCAGCGCCAGGATACAGTACACCGGGGAGCTGTTTTTT. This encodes CSARIQYTGELFF.

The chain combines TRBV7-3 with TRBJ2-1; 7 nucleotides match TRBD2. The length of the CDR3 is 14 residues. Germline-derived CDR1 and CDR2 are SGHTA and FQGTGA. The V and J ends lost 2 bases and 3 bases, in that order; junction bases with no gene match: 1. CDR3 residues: CASSLGGSYNEQFF. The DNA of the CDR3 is TGTGCCAGCAGCTTAGGCGGGAGCTACAATGAGCAGTTCTTC.

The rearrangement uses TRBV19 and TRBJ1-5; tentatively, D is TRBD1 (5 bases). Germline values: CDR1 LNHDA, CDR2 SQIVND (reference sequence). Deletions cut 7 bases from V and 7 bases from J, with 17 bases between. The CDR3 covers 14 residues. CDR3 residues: CASTLGRGRQPQHF. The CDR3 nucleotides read TGTGCCAGTACCCTCGGGAGGGGCCGACAGCCCCAGCATTTT.

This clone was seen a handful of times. The CDR3 reads CASSPGVEQFF. For the CDR3, the DNA is TGTGCCAGCAGTCCGGGGGTTGAGCAGTTCTTC. The chain employs TRBV12-3 or TRBV12-4 and TRBJ2-1; the D gene is possibly TRBD2 (6 bases). V was shortened by 5 bases and J by 9 bases, with 8 bases between the two germline ends. This CDR3 is built from 11 residues.

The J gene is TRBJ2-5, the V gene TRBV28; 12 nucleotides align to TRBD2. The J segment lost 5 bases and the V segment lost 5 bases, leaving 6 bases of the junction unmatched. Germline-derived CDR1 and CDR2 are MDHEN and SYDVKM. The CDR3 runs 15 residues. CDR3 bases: TGTGCCAGCAGTAGGACTAGCGGGAAAAGGGAGACCCAGTACTTC. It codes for CASSRTSGKRETQYF. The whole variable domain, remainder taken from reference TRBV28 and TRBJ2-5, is DVKVTQSSRYLVKRTGEKVFLECVQDMDHENMFWYRQDPGLGLRLIYFSYDVKMKEKGDIPEGYSVSREKKERFSLILESASTNQTSMYLCASSRTSGKRETQYFGPGTRLLVL.

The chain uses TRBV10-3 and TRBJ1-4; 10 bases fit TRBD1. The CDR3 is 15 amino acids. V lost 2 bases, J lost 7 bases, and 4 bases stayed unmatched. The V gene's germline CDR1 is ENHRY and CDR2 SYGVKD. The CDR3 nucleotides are TGTGCCATCAGTGAGACAGGGACAGGGGCTGAAAAACTGTTTTTT. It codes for CAISETGTGAEKLFF.

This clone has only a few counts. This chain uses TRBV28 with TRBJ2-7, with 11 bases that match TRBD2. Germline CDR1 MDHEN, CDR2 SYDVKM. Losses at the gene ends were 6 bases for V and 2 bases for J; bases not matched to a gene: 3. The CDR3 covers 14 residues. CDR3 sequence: CASSILAGAYEQYF. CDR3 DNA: TGTGCCAGCAGCATACTAGCGGGAGCCTACGAGCAGTACTTC.

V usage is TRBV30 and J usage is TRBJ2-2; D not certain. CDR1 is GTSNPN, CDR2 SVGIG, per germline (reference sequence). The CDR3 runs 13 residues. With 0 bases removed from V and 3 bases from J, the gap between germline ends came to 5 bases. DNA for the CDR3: TGTGCCTGGAGTGTACCGGACACCGGGGAGCTGTTTTTT. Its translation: CAWSVPDTGELFF.

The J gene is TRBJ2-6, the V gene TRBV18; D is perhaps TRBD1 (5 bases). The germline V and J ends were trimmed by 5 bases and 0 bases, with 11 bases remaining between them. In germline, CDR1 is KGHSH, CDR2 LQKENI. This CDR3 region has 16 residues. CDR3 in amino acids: CASSASQDSGANVLTF. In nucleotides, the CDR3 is TGTGCCAGCTCAGCATCACAGGACTCTGGGGCCAACGTCCTGACTTTC.

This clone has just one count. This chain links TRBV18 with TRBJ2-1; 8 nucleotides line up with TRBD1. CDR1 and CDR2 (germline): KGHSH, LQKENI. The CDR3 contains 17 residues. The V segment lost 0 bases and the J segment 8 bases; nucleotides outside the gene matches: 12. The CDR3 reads CASSPPTGQGAVDEQFF. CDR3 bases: TGTGCCAGCTCACCACCGACGGGGCAGGGGGCGGTCGATGAGCAGTTCTTC.